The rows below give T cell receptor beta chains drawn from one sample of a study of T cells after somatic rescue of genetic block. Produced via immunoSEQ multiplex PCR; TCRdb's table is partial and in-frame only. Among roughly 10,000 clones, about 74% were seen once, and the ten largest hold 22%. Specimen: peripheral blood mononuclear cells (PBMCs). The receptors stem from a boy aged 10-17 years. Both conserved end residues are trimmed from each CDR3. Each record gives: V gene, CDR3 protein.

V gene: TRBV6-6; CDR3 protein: ASSQTVNEQF
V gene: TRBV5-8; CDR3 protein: ASSSTGGNTIY
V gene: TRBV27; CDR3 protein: ASSRPGQGSAGELF
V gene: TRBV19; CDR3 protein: ASSTTGGLAYEQY
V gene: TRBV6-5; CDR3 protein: ASSYGRAAYEQY
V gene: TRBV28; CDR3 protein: ASSPPAPDTQY
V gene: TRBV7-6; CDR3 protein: ASSFGGQGSSYEQY
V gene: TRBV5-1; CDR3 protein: ASSPGGQVQETQY
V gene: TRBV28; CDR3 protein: ASSFPHSSGGATDTQY
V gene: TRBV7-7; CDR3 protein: ASSLSGVGEQF
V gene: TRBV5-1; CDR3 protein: ASSPAPGQTYEQY